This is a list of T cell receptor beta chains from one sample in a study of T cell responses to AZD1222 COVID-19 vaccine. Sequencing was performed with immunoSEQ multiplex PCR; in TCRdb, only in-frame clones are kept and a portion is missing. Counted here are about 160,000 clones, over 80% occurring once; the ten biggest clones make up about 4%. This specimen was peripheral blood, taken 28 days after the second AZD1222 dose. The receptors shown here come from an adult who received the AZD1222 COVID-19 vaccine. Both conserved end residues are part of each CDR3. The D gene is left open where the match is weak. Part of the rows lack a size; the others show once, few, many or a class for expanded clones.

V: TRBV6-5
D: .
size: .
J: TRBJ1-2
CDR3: CASIRSDDYGYTF
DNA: TGTGCCAGCATACGATCAGATGACTATGGCTACACCTTC

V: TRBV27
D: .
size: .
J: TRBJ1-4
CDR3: CASSSGGIAEKLFF
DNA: TGTGCCAGCAGTTCGGGCGGGATCGCGGAAAAACTGTTTTTT

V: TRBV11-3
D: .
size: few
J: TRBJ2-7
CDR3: CASSPKTTASSYEQYF
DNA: TGTGCCAGCAGCCCCAAGACGACAGCCAGCTCCTACGAGCAGTACTTC

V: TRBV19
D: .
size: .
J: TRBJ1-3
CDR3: CASSIQWSSGNTIYF
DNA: TGTGCCAGTAGTATTCAGTGGAGCTCTGGAAACACCATATATTTT

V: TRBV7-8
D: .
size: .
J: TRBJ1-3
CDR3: CASGLPSSGNTIYF
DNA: TGTGCCAGCGGGCTTCCCAGCTCTGGAAACACCATATATTTT

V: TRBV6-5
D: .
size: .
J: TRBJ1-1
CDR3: CASTKGSMNTEAFF
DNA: TGTGCCAGCACCAAAGGGTCCATGAACACTGAAGCTTTCTTT

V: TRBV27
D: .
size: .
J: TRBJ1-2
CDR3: CASSFIGSGSDYGYTF
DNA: TGTGCCAGCAGTTTCATAGGATCGGGTTCTGACTATGGCTACACCTTC

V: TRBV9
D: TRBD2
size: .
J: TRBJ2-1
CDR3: CASSVETSGGYNEQFF
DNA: TGTGCCAGCAGCGTAGAGACTAGCGGGGGGTACAATGAGCAGTTCTTC

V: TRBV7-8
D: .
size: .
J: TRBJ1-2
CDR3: CASSLDWFDEDSYGYTF
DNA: TGTGCCAGCAGCTTAGACTGGTTTGATGAGGACTCCTATGGCTACACCTTC

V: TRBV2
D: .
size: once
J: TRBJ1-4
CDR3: CASRWGADEKLFF
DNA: TGTGCCAGCAGGTGGGGGGCAGATGAAAAACTGTTTTTT

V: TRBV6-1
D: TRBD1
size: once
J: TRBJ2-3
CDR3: CASSDVTGGGYF
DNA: TGTGCCAGCAGTGACGTGACAGGGGGCGGGTATTTT

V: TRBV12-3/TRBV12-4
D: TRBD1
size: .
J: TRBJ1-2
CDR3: CASSDRDWFGYTF
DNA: TGTGCCAGCAGCGACAGGGACTGGTTTGGCTACACCTTC

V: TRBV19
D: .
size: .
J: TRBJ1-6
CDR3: CASSPPGTYNSPLHF
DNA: TGTGCCAGTAGTCCCCCGGGCACCTATAATTCACCCCTCCACTTT

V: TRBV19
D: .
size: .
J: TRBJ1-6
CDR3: CASSMEGAYNSPLHF
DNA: TGTGCCAGTAGTATGGAAGGGGCGTATAATTCACCCCTCCACTTT

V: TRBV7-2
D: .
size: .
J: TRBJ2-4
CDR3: CASSLGQENIQYF
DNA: TGTGCCAGCAGCTTAGGACAGGAAAACATTCAGTACTTC

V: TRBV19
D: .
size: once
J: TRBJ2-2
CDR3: CASSIGAGRTGELFF
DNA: TGTGCCAGTAGTATCGGGGCAGGGAGAACCGGGGAGCTGTTTTTT

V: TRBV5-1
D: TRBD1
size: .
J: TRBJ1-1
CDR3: CASSLGQGGEAFF
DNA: TGCGCCAGCAGCTTAGGACAGGGGGGTGAAGCTTTCTTT

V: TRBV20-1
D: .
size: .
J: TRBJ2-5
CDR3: CSALSPETQYF
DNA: TGCAGTGCCTTGTCGCCAGAGACCCAGTACTTC

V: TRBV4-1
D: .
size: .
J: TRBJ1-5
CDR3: CATSQDGGGHWYSNQPQHF
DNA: TGCGCCACCAGCCAAGACGGCGGGGGTCACTGGTATAGCAATCAGCCCCAGCATTTT

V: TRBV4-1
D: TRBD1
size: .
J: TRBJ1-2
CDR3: CASSQDRGFGYGYTF
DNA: TGCGCCAGCAGCCAAGACAGGGGGTTCGGCTATGGCTACACCTTC

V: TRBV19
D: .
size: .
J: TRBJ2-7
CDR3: CASSGRYYEQYF
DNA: TGTGCCAGTAGTGGACGATACTACGAGCAGTACTTC

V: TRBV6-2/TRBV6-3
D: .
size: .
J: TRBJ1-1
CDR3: CASSYSVPAPGAFF
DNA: TGTGCCAGCAGTTACTCTGTCCCAGCCCCTGGAGCTTTCTTT

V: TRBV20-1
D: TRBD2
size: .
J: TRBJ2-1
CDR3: CSASGLAGSYNEQFF
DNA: TGCAGTGCTAGTGGACTAGCGGGGTCCTACAATGAGCAGTTCTTC

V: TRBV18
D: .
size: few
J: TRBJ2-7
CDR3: CASSPKRTQNLAYEQYF
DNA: TGTGCCAGCTCACCGAAAAGAACGCAAAACTTGGCCTACGAGCAGTACTTC

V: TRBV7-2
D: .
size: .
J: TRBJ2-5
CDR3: CASSQQKGEGETQYF
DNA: TGTGCCAGCAGTCAGCAAAAGGGAGAGGGGGAGACCCAGTACTTC

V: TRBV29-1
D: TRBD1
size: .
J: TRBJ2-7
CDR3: CSVRGGLADEQYF
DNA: TGCAGCGTGCGAGGGGGCCTTGCCGACGAGCAGTACTTC

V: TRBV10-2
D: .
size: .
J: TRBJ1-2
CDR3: CASSESGNYGYTF
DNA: TGCGCCAGCAGTGAGTCAGGAAACTATGGCTACACCTTC

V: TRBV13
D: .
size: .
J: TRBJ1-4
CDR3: CASSLPGRGEKLFF
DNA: TGTGCCAGCAGCTTACCCGGGAGAGGGGAAAAACTGTTTTTT

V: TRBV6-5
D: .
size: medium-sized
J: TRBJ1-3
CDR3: CASSYTGGSAGNTIYF
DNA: TGTGCCAGCAGTTACACCGGGGGAAGCGCTGGAAACACCATATATTTT

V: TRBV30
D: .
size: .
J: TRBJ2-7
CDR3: CAWSGGTDYEQYF
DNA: TGTGCCTGGAGTGGCGGGACAGACTACGAGCAGTACTTC

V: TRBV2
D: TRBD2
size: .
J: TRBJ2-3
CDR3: CASGLVGGSTDTQYF
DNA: TGTGCCAGCGGGCTGGTGGGGGGGAGCACAGATACGCAGTATTTT

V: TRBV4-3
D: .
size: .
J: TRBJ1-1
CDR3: CASSFGLGDTEAFF
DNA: TGCGCCAGCAGCTTCGGCCTAGGGGATACTGAAGCTTTCTTT

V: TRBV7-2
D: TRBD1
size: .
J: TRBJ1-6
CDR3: CASRKNRGELRNSPLHF
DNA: TGTGCCAGCAGGAAAAACAGGGGGGAACTTCGGAATTCACCCCTCCACTTT

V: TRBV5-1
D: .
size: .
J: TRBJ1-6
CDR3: CASSLGLSDSPLHF
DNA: TGCGCCAGCAGCTTGGGCCTCAGCGATTCACCCCTCCACTTT

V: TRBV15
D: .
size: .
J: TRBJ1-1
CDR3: CATSREAETEAFF
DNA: TGTGCCACCAGCAGAGAGGCGGAAACTGAAGCTTTCTTT

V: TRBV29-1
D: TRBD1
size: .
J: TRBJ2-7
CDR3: CSVEVRGQGGEQYF
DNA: TGCAGCGTTGAAGTTCGGGGACAGGGTGGCGAGCAGTACTTC

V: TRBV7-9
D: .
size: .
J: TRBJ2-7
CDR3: CASSLTSQSYEQYF
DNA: TGTGCCAGCAGCTTAACGTCGCAGTCCTACGAGCAGTACTTC

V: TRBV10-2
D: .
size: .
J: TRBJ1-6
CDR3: CASSEGGGNSPLHF
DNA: TGCGCCAGCAGTGAGGGCGGCGGTAATTCACCCCTCCACTTT

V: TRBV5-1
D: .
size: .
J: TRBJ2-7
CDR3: CASSLEGAQVDEQYF
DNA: TGCGCCAGCAGCTTGGAAGGGGCGCAAGTGGACGAGCAGTACTTC

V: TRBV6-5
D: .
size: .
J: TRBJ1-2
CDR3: CASSRDTANYGYTF
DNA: TGTGCCAGCAGTCGGGACACAGCTAACTATGGCTACACCTTC

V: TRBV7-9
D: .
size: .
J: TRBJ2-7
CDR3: CASRSLAESYEQYF
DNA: TGTGCCAGCCGGTCTCTTGCGGAGTCCTACGAGCAGTACTTC